This TCR beta chain was sequenced during a study of blood T cell repertoires in COVID-19. At the level of the study: Collection of acute and convalescent COVID-19 samples took place in the United States, Italy and Spain.

Assay: immunoSEQ multiplex PCR; the TCRdb copy retains only in-frame clones and omits some. The sample consists of fewer than 300,000 clones, more than 70% of them appearing once. Individuals aged roughly 18 to 95 years were recruited from 20 to 25 US areas. On this clone: One end of the junction varies from germline; a read error may be responsible.

The CDR3 has 12 amino acids. Per germline, CDR1 SGHNT and CDR2 YYREEE (reference sequence). This chain links TRBV5-4 with TRBJ2-5; 7 positions agree with TRBD2. Sequenced material: PBMCs or T cells enriched from blood (not recorded which). This TCR was sampled from a woman aged 40 to 50 with acute COVID-19. As DNA, the CDR3 is TGTGCCAGCAGCTTGGATTCCGGACGGGGGGACTTC. Translation gives CASSLDSGRGDF.